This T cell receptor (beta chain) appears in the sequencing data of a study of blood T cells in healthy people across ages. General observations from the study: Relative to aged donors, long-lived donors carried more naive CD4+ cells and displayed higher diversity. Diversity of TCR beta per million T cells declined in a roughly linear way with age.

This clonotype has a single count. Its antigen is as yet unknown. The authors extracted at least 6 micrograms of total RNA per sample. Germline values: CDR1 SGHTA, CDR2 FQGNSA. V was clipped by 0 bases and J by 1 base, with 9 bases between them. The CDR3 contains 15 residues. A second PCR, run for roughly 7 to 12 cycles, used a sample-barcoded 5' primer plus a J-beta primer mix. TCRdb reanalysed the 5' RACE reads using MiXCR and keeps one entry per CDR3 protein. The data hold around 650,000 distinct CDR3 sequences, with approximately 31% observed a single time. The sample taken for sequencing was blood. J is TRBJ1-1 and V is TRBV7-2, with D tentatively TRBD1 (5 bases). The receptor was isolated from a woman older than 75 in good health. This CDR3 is CASSLAPQGNTEAFF. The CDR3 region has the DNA TGTGCCAGCAGCTTAGCTCCGCAGGGGAACACTGAAGCTTTCTTT.